This T cell receptor (beta chain) was observed in a study of Graves' ophthalmopathy and Graves' hyperthyroidism. Findings and caveats of the study: Using a 13-signature model, the authors split ophthalmopathy from stable hyperthyroidism, with 85% to 90% sensitivity and approximately 78% specificity.

The sample holds many counts of this clonotype. The antigen remains undetermined. RNA served as the template for amplifying TCR beta CDR3 regions. HTBI primers were employed in first-round RT-PCR, then a second-round multiplex PCR followed. One entry per CDR3 protein results from TCRdb running MiXCR on the multiplex PCR reads. The sample has some 400,000 distinct CDR3 sequences; roughly 18% are singletons. CDR3 length: 15 residues. Trimming removed 0 bases from V and 4 bases from J; junction bases left unmatched: 4. Germline lookup yields CDR1 SGHRS and CDR2 YFSETQ. Ophthalmopathy was moderately-to-severely active, CAS at least 3, NOSPECS at least 4, lasting under 3 months. Diagnostic conclusions were grounded in clinical symptoms, serum thyroxine, TRAb, thyroid ultrasound and orbital computed tomography. The source of the PBMCs was more than 9.5 ml of fresh peripheral blood.

The chain combines TRBV5-1 with TRBJ1-3; the match to TRBD1 covers 7 bases. The sample taken for sequencing was peripheral blood. The TCR comes from a woman aged 18-30 years with Graves' ophthalmopathy. The CDR3 DNA reads TGCGCCAGCAGCTTGGCCGGGACAGAGGGAAACACCATATATTTT. Amino acid sequence: CASSLAGTEGNTIYF.